This entry features one TCR beta chain sequence. The antigen remains unidentified. TCRdb's copy holds only in-frame clones and misses some; the assay was immunoSEQ multiplex PCR. The sample contains some 200,000 clones, approximately 70% of which appear only once. The data stem from a study of cytotoxic CD8 clonotypes in ibrutinib-treated CLL. Whole-study context: Complete response was seen in 2 patients and partial in about 24; roughly twelve progressed and roughly 14 stayed remitted after a median 68 months. Mean per-sample yields comprised just over 250,000 productive templates and 94,082 productive rearrangements.

The CDR3 is 15 residues long. Germline V gene sequence: CDR1 SGHRS, CDR2 YFSETQ. V was pared by 2 bases and J by 9 bases, with 8 bases of the junction left unmatched. Study results and limitations: Sustained-remission and progressing patients diverged in sampling times. On treatment, the uncommon public clonotypes contracted or remained stable.

Sequencing was performed on PBMCs, taken after 12 months of ibrutinib treatment. This TCR was recovered from a human donor with chronic lymphocytic leukemia. The chain uses TRBV5-1 and TRBJ2-1, with TRBD2 matching 10 bases. The CDR3: CASSLSTSGEGEQFF. The CDR3 coding sequence is TGCGCCAGCAGCTTAAGTACTAGCGGGGAGGGTGAGCAGTTCTTC.